The 31 T cell receptor beta chains reported below all come from one sample, sequenced in a study of radiation and T cells in renal cell carcinoma. Data came from immunoSEQ multiplex PCR; TCRdb stores just in-frame clones and leaves some out. Here the sample spans some 30,000 clones, over 75% being singletons. Time point: blood 4 weeks post-SBRT, at nephrectomy. Treatment of the sample: 15 Gy SBRT to primary tumor, nephrectomy 4 weeks later. The material was blood, obtained from a patient whose treatment included radiotherapy and nephrectomy. The receptors were sampled from a man aged 55 to 70 with renal cell carcinoma.

In its sample, this clone was seen once. The chain joins TRBV5-1 to TRBJ2-7, with D tentatively TRBD1 or TRBD2 (6 bases each). CDR3 size: 12 residues. Per germline, CDR1 SGHRS and CDR2 YFSETQ. Trimming removed 3 bases at V and 6 bases at J, with 10 bases between. The CDR3 sequence: CASSSKGGEQYF. The DNA of the CDR3 is TGCGCCAGCAGCTCTAAGGGGGGCGAGCAGTACTTC.

With regard to this clone: Other nucleotide sequences in the sample specify the same CDR3. The gene calls are TRBV6-1 and TRBJ2-2, with 12 nucleotides matching TRBD2. In germline, CDR1 is MNHNS, CDR2 SASEGT. V lost 6 bases, J lost 5 bases, and 4 bases stayed unmatched. The CDR3 is made up of 15 amino acids. CDR3 in amino acids: CASSPGLAGTGELFF. As DNA, the CDR3 is TGTGCCAGCAGCCCGGGACTAGCGGGTACCGGGGAGCTGTTTTTT.

The CDR3 DNA follows: TGTGCCAGTAGTTACGACAGGACAGAGCGAGGCTACACCTTC. Its translation is CASSYDRTERGYTF. This chain joins TRBV19 and TRBJ1-2; a weak D match, TRBD1 (6 bases). The CDR3 contains 14 residues. The germline V gene has CDR1 LNHDA and CDR2 SQIVND (reference sequence). V dropped 5 bases and J dropped 8 bases, with 18 bases sitting between them.

The chain links TRBV5-4 to TRBJ2-5, with 13 bases identical to TRBD2. Germline V lookup: CDR1 SGHNT, CDR2 YYREEE (reference sequence). Trimming at V came to 0 bases and at J to 2 bases, leaving 1 base not matched to a gene. The CDR3 consists of 16 residues. This chain's CDR3 is CASSLGTSGRQETQYF. CDR3 sequence (DNA): TGTGCCAGCAGCTTGGGGACTAGCGGGAGACAAGAGACCCAGTACTTC. Full variable domain (outside the CDR3, taken from reference TRBV5-4 and TRBJ2-5): ETGVTQSPTHLIKTRGQQVTLRCSSQSGHNTVSWYQQALGQGPQFIFQYYREEENGRGNFPPRFSGLQFPNYSSELNVNALELDDSALYLCASSLGTSGRQETQYFGPGTRLLVL.

V gene TRBV15 combines with J gene TRBJ2-3; 11 bases map to TRBD2. Germline trimming cut 6 bases from V and 1 base from J; bases unmatched to any gene: 6. This CDR3 has 16 residues. CDR1 and CDR2 from the germline V gene are LNHNV and YYDKDF (reference sequence). The CDR3 region is CATRDWGLAGTDTQYF. The CDR3 DNA reads as TGTGCCACCAGGGACTGGGGACTAGCGGGCACAGATACGCAGTATTTT.

V is TRBV13 and J is TRBJ1-1; D possibly corresponds to TRBD1 (5 bases). The germline V gene has CDR1 PRHDT and CDR2 FYEKMQ (reference sequence). With 1 base removed from V and 2 bases from J, the gap between germline ends came to 11 bases. The CDR3 is 15 residues long. The DNA of the CDR3 is TGTGCCAGCAGCTTAGTCGGGACCTCAAACACTGAAGCTTTCTTT. This sequence encodes CASSLVGTSNTEAFF.

The V call is TRBV27, the J call TRBJ2-1, with a weak D call TRBD1 (6 bases). The CDR3 covers 15 residues. Looked up from germline, CDR1 is MNHEY and CDR2 is SMNVEV (reference sequence). The germline V and J ends were trimmed by 2 bases and 3 bases, with 11 bases remaining between them. CDR3 amino acids: CASSLTGMIYNEQFF. The CDR3 DNA is TGTGCCAGCAGTTTAACAGGGATGATCTACAATGAGCAGTTCTTC.

CDR3 nucleotides: TGTGCCAGCAGACCGGAATCCGGGACAGAGAAAGAGACCCAGTACTTC. Translating it yields CASRPESGTEKETQYF. This chain joins TRBV5-8 and TRBJ2-5; the match to TRBD1 covers 7 bases. Unmatched junction bases numbered 13, after V lost 5 bases and J lost 3 bases. This CDR3 has 16 residues. Germline V gives CDR1 SGHTS, CDR2 YDEGEE.

This clone was counted between two and nine times. V is TRBV9 and J is TRBJ1-1; 7 nucleotides agree with TRBD1. V shed 4 bases and J 10 bases; nucleotides not matched to a gene: 10. CDR1 is SGDLS and CDR2 is YYNGEE in the germline V gene. The CDR3 is made up of 13 amino acids. The CDR3 nucleotides read TGTGCCAGCAGCAATAGACAGGGCGGCGTAGCTTTCTTT. As protein: CASSNRQGGVAFF.

V and J are TRBV7-6 and TRBJ2-3; D is unclear. CDR1 and CDR2 from the germline V gene are SGHVS and FNYEAQ. V lost 4 bases to trimming and J lost 1 base, with 9 bases between them. The CDR3 is 14 residues long. This chain's CDR3 is CASSSASRTDTQYF. CDR3 in DNA: TGTGCCAGCAGCTCCGCCTCGCGCACAGATACGCAGTATTTT.

The chain links TRBV9 to TRBJ2-1; no reliable D call. The CDR3 sequence is 17 residues long. Germline V gene lookup returns CDR1 SGDLS and CDR2 YYNGEE. Trimming pared 0 bases from V and 1 base from J, leaving 14 bases between. Here the CDR3 reads CASSVVLGAGSYNEQFF. In DNA, the CDR3 is TGTGCCAGCAGCGTAGTATTAGGTGCTGGGTCCTACAATGAGCAGTTCTTC.

J is TRBJ2-1 and V is TRBV7-8; 9 bases are a match to TRBD2. The J segment lost 15 bases and the V segment lost 4 bases, leaving 4 bases of the junction unmatched. The germline V gene has CDR1 SGHVS and CDR2 FQNEAQ. The CDR3 is 11 amino acids. The CDR3 sequence: CASSSGTSWFF. In nucleotides, the CDR3 is TGTGCCAGCAGCTCCGGGACTAGCTGGTTCTTC.

In this sample, this clone turned up a few times. The V call is TRBV5-6, the J call TRBJ1-2; a possible D gene is TRBD1 (5 bases). In germline, CDR1 is SGHDT, CDR2 YYEEEE. Trimming cost V 4 bases and J 4 bases, with 14 bases left between them. This CDR3 is 14 amino acids long. CDR3 loop: CASSPGTETYGYTF. The CDR3 DNA is TGTGCCAGCAGCCCCGGGACCGAGACCTATGGCTACACCTTC. The complete variable domain, with remaining parts taken from reference TRBV5-6 and TRBJ1-2, reads DAGVTQSPTHLIKTRGQQVTLRCSPKSGHDTVSWYQQALGQGPQFIFQYYEEEERQRGNFPDRFSGHQFPNYSSELNVNALLLGDSALYLCASSPGTETYGYTFGSGTRLTVV.

The chain is built from TRBV9 and TRBJ1-5, with no clear D. The CDR3 contains 14 residues. Trimming left V 3 bases short and J 2 bases short, with 9 bases between. Per the germline V gene, CDR1 is SGDLS and CDR2 is YYNGEE. CDR3 sequence reads: CASSARGGNQPQHF. The CDR3 DNA sequence: TGTGCCAGCAGCGCCCGCGGTGGCAATCAGCCCCAGCATTTT. The complete variable domain, with remaining parts taken from reference TRBV9 and TRBJ1-5, reads DSGVTQTPKHLITATGQRVTLRCSPRSGDLSVYWYQQSLDQGLQFLIQYYNGEERAKGNILERFSAQQFPDLHSELNLSSLELGDSALYFCASSARGGNQPQHFGDGTRLSIL.

The chain links TRBV30 to TRBJ2-1; no reliable D call. This CDR3 has 11 amino acids. Between the trimmed V and J ends, which lost 2 bases and 7 bases, there was a span of 6 bases. CDR1 is GTSNPN and CDR2 is SVGIG in the germline V gene (reference sequence). In nucleotides, the CDR3 is TGTGCCTGGAGTAGGCTAAATGAGCAGTTCTTC. Translation gives CAWSRLNEQFF.

The genes are TRBV27 and TRBJ2-5; D unresolved. CDR1 is MNHEY, CDR2 SMNVEV, per germline (reference sequence). The CDR3 spans 14 residues. V was shortened by 4 bases and J by 7 bases, with 16 bases between the two germline ends. The CDR3 nucleotides read TGTGCCAGCAGTTCCCTGGGCCAAATGGGGACCCAGTACTTC. It translates to CASSSLGQMGTQYF.

This chain joins TRBV4-1 and TRBJ1-2, with D perhaps matching TRBD1 (5 bases). CDR1 and CDR2 from the germline V gene are MGHRA and YSYEKL. The CDR3 length is 14 residues. V lost 3 bases and J lost 7, with 15 bases in between. The CDR3 loop reads CASSHPTLGRGYTF. CDR3 DNA sequence: TGCGCCAGCAGCCACCCAACATTGGGACGTGGCTACACCTTC.

Remarks on this clone: The junction and the germline gene differ at one end; a read error may be behind it. V gene TRBV18 combines with J gene TRBJ1-2, with 8 bases lining up with TRBD1. The CDR3 is 15 amino acids. Germline V gene sequence: CDR1 KGHSH, CDR2 LQKENI. CDR3: CASSPSTGGNDGYTF. The CDR3 DNA reads as TGTGCCAGCTCACCATCCACAGGGGGTAACGATGGCTACACCTTC.

This chain links TRBV10-3 with TRBJ2-3; 8 nucleotides agree with TRBD1. Germline lookup yields CDR1 ENHRY and CDR2 SYGVKD. The CDR3 contains 13 residues. Trimming cost V 10 bases and J 1 base; bases outside gene matches: 4. The CDR3 loop reads CATQGAGTDTQYF. The CDR3 coding sequence is TGTGCCACCCAGGGGGCCGGCACAGATACGCAGTATTTT.

This chain connects TRBV19 to TRBJ2-1, with D unclear. V lost 4 bases to trimming and J lost 8 bases, with 15 bases between them. Germline CDR1 and CDR2: LNHDA and SQIVND (reference sequence). The CDR3 has 14 residues. CDR3 in DNA: TGTGCCAGTAGTAGCACCAGCGTCTCGGATGAGCAGTTCTTC. Translating it yields CASSSTSVSDEQFF.

V and J are TRBV5-1 and TRBJ2-7; D ambiguous. Germline V gene lookup returns CDR1 SGHRS and CDR2 YFSETQ. The CDR3 extends over 15 amino acids. V lost 3 bases, J lost 3 bases, and 16 bases lay in between. CDR3 coding DNA: TGCGCCAGCAGCTCCTTTTCGGCAGGCCTCTACGAGCAGTACTTC. Protein: CASSSFSAGLYEQYF.

The V call is TRBV18, the J call TRBJ1-1, with D uncertain. V was shortened by 7 bases and J by 3 bases, with 6 bases between the two germline ends. The V gene's germline CDR1 is KGHSH and CDR2 LQKENI. CDR3 size: 11 residues. The CDR3 spells CASFLDTEAFF. The CDR3 coding sequence is TGTGCCAGCTTCTTGGACACTGAAGCTTTCTTT.

The chain uses TRBV7-2 and TRBJ2-7; D is unclear. The V and J ends lost 4 bases and 4 bases respectively, with 5 bases between them. Germline CDR1 and CDR2: SGHTA and FQGNSA. This CDR3 has 11 residues. CDR3 protein: CASSSTYEQYF. The CDR3 DNA is TGTGCCAGCAGCTCCACGTACGAGCAGTACTTC.

The chain links TRBV19 to TRBJ1-2; D call uncertain. This CDR3 has 13 residues. V was clipped by 3 bases and J by 4 bases, with 9 bases between them. Germline V gene lookup returns CDR1 LNHDA and CDR2 SQIVND (reference sequence). The CDR3 sequence: CASSIGIGYGYTF. The CDR3 DNA is TGTGCCAGTAGTATCGGTATCGGCTATGGCTACACCTTC.

This clone appeared a single time. J is TRBJ1-1 and V is TRBV19; no reliable D call. Trimming removed 3 bases from V and 0 bases from J, with 5 bases in between. The CDR3 spans 13 residues. Looked up from germline, CDR1 is LNHDA and CDR2 is SQIVND (reference sequence). The CDR3 bases are TGTGCCAGTAGTATTGACATGAACACTGAAGCTTTCTTT. Its translation: CASSIDMNTEAFF. The complete variable domain, with remaining parts taken from reference TRBV19 and TRBJ1-1, reads DGGITQSPKYLFRKEGQNVTLSCEQNLNHDAMYWYRQDPGQGLRLIYYSQIVNDFQKGDIAEGYSVSREKKESFPLTVTSAQKNPTAFYLCASSIDMNTEAFFGQGTRLTVV.

The V and J genes are TRBV10-3 and TRBJ2-7; no definite D call. V dropped 0 bases and J dropped 3 bases, with 9 bases sitting between them. Germline V gives CDR1 ENHRY, CDR2 SYGVKD. The CDR3 is 14 amino acids. The CDR3 loop reads CAISESVGVYEQYF. The CDR3, as DNA: TGTGCCATCAGTGAGTCTGTCGGAGTCTACGAGCAGTACTTC.

The rearrangement links TRBV7-6 to TRBJ2-2; maybe TRBD2 (6 bases). Germline V gene data show CDR1 as SGHVS and CDR2 as FNYEAQ. This CDR3 comprises 16 residues. V gave up 2 bases and J gave up 1 base, with 11 bases separating them. CDR3 loop: CASSLPGGWNTGELFF. CDR3 sequence (DNA): TGTGCCAGCAGCTTACCTGGGGGGTGGAACACCGGGGAGCTGTTTTTT. Variable domain in full (rest from reference TRBV7-6 and TRBJ2-2): GAGVSQSPRYKVTKRGQDVALRCDPISGHVSLYWYRQALGQGPEFLTYFNYEAQQDKSGLPNDRFSAERPEGSISTLTIQRTEQRDSAMYRCASSLPGGWNTGELFFGEGSRLTVL.

This chain joins TRBV7-2 and TRBJ2-3, with no clear D. This CDR3 contains 14 residues. Germline values: CDR1 SGHTA, CDR2 FQGNSA. Trimming shortened V by 5 bases and J by 0 bases, and 9 bases separated the two germline ends. In nucleotides, the CDR3 is TGTGCCAGCAGCCGAAGGCGGAGCACAGATACGCAGTATTTT. Residues: CASSRRRSTDTQYF.

The chain links TRBV9 to TRBJ2-1; tentatively, D is TRBD2 (5 bases). Trimming removed 0 bases at V and 9 bases at J, with 10 bases between. Germline V gene data show CDR1 as SGDLS and CDR2 as YYNGEE. The CDR3 extends over 13 amino acids. The CDR3 loop is CASSVDEGGEQFF. The CDR3 nucleotides read TGTGCCAGCAGCGTAGATGAGGGCGGTGAGCAGTTCTTC.

J is TRBJ2-7 and V is TRBV19; TRBD2 matches at 10 bases. The germline CDR1 and CDR2 sequences are LNHDA and SQIVND (reference sequence). V lost 3 bases, J lost 4 bases, and 18 bases stayed unmatched. This CDR3 spans 19 amino acids. The CDR3 sequence: CASSIRGLAGDSRGYEQYF. In DNA, the CDR3 is TGTGCCAGTAGTATCCGTGGGCTAGCGGGAGACAGCCGTGGGTACGAGCAGTACTTC.

This clone was detected only once. The gene calls are TRBV5-1 and TRBJ2-1; 15 nucleotides line up with TRBD2. This CDR3 region has 16 residues. The germline CDR1 and CDR2 sequences are SGHRS and YFSETQ. Losses at the gene ends were 0 bases for V and 7 bases for J; bases not matched to a gene: 2. CDR3 region: CASSLGGTSGRNEQFF. CDR3 in DNA: TGCGCCAGCAGCTTGGGAGGGACTAGCGGGAGGAATGAGCAGTTCTTC. Using reference TRBV5-1 and TRBJ2-1 for the parts outside the CDR3, the full variable domain is KAGVTQTPRYLIKTRGQQVTLSCSPISGHRSVSWYQQTPGQGLQFLFEYFSETQRNKGNFPGRFSGRQFSNSRSEMNVSTLELGDSALYLCASSLGGTSGRNEQFFGPGTRLTVL.